The next 14 T cell receptor beta chains were all read from a single sample in a study of Ad26.COV2.S vaccination and SARS-CoV-2 variants. Sequencing used immunoSEQ multiplex PCR; TCRdb keeps in-frame clones, though not all of them. The data show more than 300,000 clones, 86% seen once. Treatment in this sample: around 19 received Ad26.COV2.S at low or high dose, single or two shots; roughly five received placebo; per-sample allocation not given. Each sample was drawn 63 days after the first injection (of vaccine or placebo). The material was peripheral blood, obtained in a trial of Ad26.COV2.S vaccine versus placebo. These receptors all stem from a person aged 18-60 years who received the Ad26.COV2.S COVID-19 vaccine or a placebo.

The gene calls are TRBV6-6 and TRBJ2-1; D is possibly TRBD1 or TRBD2 (5 bases each). With 6 bases removed from V and 7 bases from J, the gap between germline ends came to 10 bases. This CDR3 has 12 residues. The germline CDR1 and CDR2 sequences are MNHNY and SVGAGI (reference sequence). CDR3 nucleotides: TGTGCCAGCAGGGGCAGGGAGAATGAGCAGTTCTTC. Residues: CASRGRENEQFF.

The rearrangement links TRBV4-3 to TRBJ1-5, with D possibly TRBD1 on 6 matching bases. This CDR3 spans 13 amino acids. Trimming took off 1 base at V and 6 bases at J, with 7 bases between the two ends. In germline, CDR1 is LGHNA, CDR2 YSLEER. The CDR3 DNA sequence: TGCGCCAGCAGCCAAGTAGGGGGTCAGCCCCAGCATTTT. Its protein product is CASSQVGGQPQHF.

The chain recombines TRBV4-1 with TRBJ2-7, with D possibly being TRBD2 (6 bases). The CDR3 runs 15 residues. Trimming cost V 3 bases and J 5 bases, with 17 bases left between them. Germline lookup yields CDR1 MGHRA and CDR2 YSYEKL. CDR3 region: CASSHPQEGINEQYF. The CDR3 DNA sequence: TGCGCCAGCAGCCATCCTCAGGAGGGTATCAACGAGCAGTACTTC.

This clone was counted a few times. The rearrangement uses TRBV18 and TRBJ2-5; possibly TRBD1 or TRBD2 for D (5 bases each). The V end lost 5 bases, the J end lost 4 bases, and 14 bases lay between the germline ends. The CDR3 covers 14 residues. The germline V gene has CDR1 KGHSH and CDR2 LQKENI. CDR3 DNA: TGTGCCAGCTCAGAGACTGTCGGGACAGAGACCCAGTACTTC. Its translation is CASSETVGTETQYF.

The genes are TRBV27 and TRBJ2-5; D perhaps matches TRBD2 (7 bases). The CDR3 extends over 14 amino acids. Looked up from germline, CDR1 is MNHEY and CDR2 is SMNVEV (reference sequence). The ends were cut back, 4 bases at V and 5 bases at J, with 14 bases in the middle. For the CDR3, the DNA is TGTGCCAGCAGTTGGGGTAGGGGGGGCGAGACCCAGTACTTC. This sequence encodes CASSWGRGGETQYF.

This clone was recorded once. The chain carries TRBV4-2 and TRBJ1-2; tentatively, D is TRBD1 (6 bases). V was trimmed by 4 bases and J by 0 bases, leaving 18 bases between them. Germline CDR1 is LGHNA and CDR2 is YNFKEQ. The CDR3 spans 17 residues. The CDR3 sequence: CASSPYFLDSSNYGYTF. CDR3 nucleotides: TGTGCCAGCAGCCCGTATTTTCTGGACAGTTCTAACTATGGCTACACCTTC.

The chain combines TRBV5-4 with TRBJ2-7, with 10 bases lining up with TRBD2. Germline-derived CDR1 and CDR2 are SGHNT and YYREEE (reference sequence). Trimming at V came to 4 bases and at J to 10 bases, leaving 14 bases not matched to a gene. This CDR3 contains 15 residues. CDR3 nucleotide sequence: TGTGCCAGCAGCCTAATCGGGACTAGCGCCTCAACCCAGTACTTC. It is translated as CASSLIGTSASTQYF.

This clone was counted between two and nine times. This chain connects TRBV13 to TRBJ1-1, with D possibly matching TRBD1 (5 bases). Between the trimmed V and J ends, which lost 2 bases and 4 bases, there was a span of 8 bases. Per germline, CDR1 PRHDT and CDR2 FYEKMQ (reference sequence). This CDR3 has 13 residues. The CDR3 nucleotides read TGTGCCAGCAGCTTAAGGGGTGGCACTGAAGCTTTCTTT. It encodes CASSLRGGTEAFF.

This chain joins TRBV7-9 and TRBJ1-2; 7 bases agree with TRBD1. The CDR3 contains 14 residues. The J segment lost 3 bases and the V segment lost 1 base, leaving 2 bases of the junction unmatched. The V gene's germline CDR1 is SEHNR and CDR2 FQNEAQ (reference sequence). The CDR3 sequence: CASSLGTGHYGYTF. The CDR3 nucleotides read TGTGCCAGCAGCTTAGGGACAGGCCACTATGGCTACACCTTC.

The chain has TRBV9 and TRBJ2-6; tentative D call: TRBD1 (5 bases). The CDR3 totals 16 residues. The germline gives CDR1 SGDLS, CDR2 YYNGEE. The V and J ends lost 0 bases and 3 bases respectively, with 10 bases between them. In DNA form, the CDR3 reads TGTGCCAGCAGCGTAGGGCAGGGAAATGGGGCCAACGTCCTGACTTTC. Translation: CASSVGQGNGANVLTF.

The chain links TRBV6-6 to TRBJ2-3; 7 bases are a match to TRBD1. The trim removed 6 bases at V and 4 bases at J, leaving 4 bases unmatched. The germline V gene has CDR1 MNHNY and CDR2 SVGAGI (reference sequence). The CDR3 extends over 13 amino acids. The CDR3 bases are TGTGCCAGCAGGTCTCAGGGGGCAGATACGCAGTATTTT. Its protein is CASRSQGADTQYF.

J is TRBJ1-3 and V is TRBV3-1 (or the pseudogene TRBV3-2); D ambiguous. The CDR3 is made up of 15 amino acids. Trimming shortened V by 0 bases and J by 1 base, and 7 bases separated the two germline ends. Germline-derived CDR1 and CDR2 are LGHDT and YNNKEL (reference sequence). CDR3 coding DNA: TGTGCCAGCAGCCAAGATCTGCAGTCTGGAAACACCATATATTTT. Protein sequence: CASSQDLQSGNTIYF.

The table lists this clone with a count of one. The chain carries TRBV11-2 and TRBJ1-1; no firm D call. The CDR3 covers 17 residues. Germline-derived CDR1 and CDR2 are SGHAT and FQNNGV. V lost 0 bases and J 0 bases, leaving 14 bases between the germline ends. CDR3 coding DNA: TGTGCCAGCAGCTTAGAAACGGGAACCTTCATGAACACTGAAGCTTTCTTT. It translates to CASSLETGTFMNTEAFF.

Concerning this clone: This sample includes further DNA sequences coding for the same CDR3. The rearrangement links TRBV5-6 to TRBJ1-2, with unresolved D. V was pared by 0 bases and J by 3 bases, with 3 bases between. This CDR3 comprises 12 residues. The V gene's germline CDR1 is SGHDT and CDR2 YYEEEE. The CDR3 sequence: CASSLEDYGYTF. The DNA for the CDR3 is TGTGCCAGCAGCTTGGAGGACTATGGCTACACCTTC. Drawing the rest from reference TRBV5-6 and TRBJ1-2, the complete variable domain is DAGVTQSPTHLIKTRGQQVTLRCSPKSGHDTVSWYQQALGQGPQFIFQYYEEEERQRGNFPDRFSGHQFPNYSSELNVNALLLGDSALYLCASSLEDYGYTFGSGTRLTVV.